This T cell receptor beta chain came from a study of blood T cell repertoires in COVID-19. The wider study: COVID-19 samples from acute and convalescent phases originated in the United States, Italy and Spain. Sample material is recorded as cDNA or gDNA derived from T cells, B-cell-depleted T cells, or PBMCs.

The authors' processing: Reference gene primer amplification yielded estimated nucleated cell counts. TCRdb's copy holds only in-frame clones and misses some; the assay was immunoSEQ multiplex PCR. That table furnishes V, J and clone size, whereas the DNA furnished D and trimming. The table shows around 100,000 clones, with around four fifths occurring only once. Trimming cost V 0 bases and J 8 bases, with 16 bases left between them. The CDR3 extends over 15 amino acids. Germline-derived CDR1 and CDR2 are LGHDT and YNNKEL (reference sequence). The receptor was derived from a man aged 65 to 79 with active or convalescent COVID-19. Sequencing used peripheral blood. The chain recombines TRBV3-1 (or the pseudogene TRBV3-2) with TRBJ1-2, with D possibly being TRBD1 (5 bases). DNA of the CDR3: TGTGCCAGCAGCCAAGAGGGGGGACCCTCTCGAGGCTACACCTTC. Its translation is CASSQEGGPSRGYTF.